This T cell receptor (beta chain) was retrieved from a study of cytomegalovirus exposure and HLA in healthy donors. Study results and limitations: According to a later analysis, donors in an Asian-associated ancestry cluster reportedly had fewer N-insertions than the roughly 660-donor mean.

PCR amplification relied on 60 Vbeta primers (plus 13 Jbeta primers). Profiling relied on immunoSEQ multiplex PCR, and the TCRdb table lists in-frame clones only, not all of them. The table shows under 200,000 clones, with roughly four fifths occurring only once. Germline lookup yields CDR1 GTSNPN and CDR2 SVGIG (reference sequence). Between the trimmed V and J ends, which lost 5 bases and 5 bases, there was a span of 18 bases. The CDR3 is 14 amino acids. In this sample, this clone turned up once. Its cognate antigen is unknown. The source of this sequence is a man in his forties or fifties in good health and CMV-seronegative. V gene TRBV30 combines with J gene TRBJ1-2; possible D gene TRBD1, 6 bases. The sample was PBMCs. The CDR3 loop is CAWGGTPPTYGYTF. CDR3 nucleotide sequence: TGTGCCTGGGGGGGCACCCCACCGACGTATGGCTACACCTTC. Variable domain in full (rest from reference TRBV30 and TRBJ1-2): SQTIHQWPATLVQPVGSPLSLECTVEGTSNPNLYWYRQAAGRGLQLLFYSVGIGQISSEVPQNLSASRPQDRQFILSSKKLLLSDSGFYLCAWGGTPPTYGYTFGSGTRLTVV.